This T cell receptor (beta chain) was observed in a study of control samples from healthy donors and cancer patients (dated by TCRdb to about 2020). On this clone: Its antigen is not yet known. One junction end does not reproduce the germline sequence, and a read error may be involved.

Receptors were amplified or captured by the immunoSEQ multiplex PCR assay. Entries here come from immuneACCESS through TCRdb and include only in-frame sequences with V and J called. Some clones fail to appear in such tables; in the studies checked, an unresolved V gene covers under half of the shortfall, and the cause of the remainder is unknown. This sample has 45,000 to 60,000 clones in its table, and just over 90% of those were observed once. Clones ranked in the top ten supply roughly 0.8% of the sample. The cysteine opens and the phenylalanine closes a CDR3 of 12 amino acids. The DNA shown is the 36-base CDR3, in frame from base 1. CDR1 and CDR2 are read off the germline V gene as SGHRS and YFSETQ.

Material for sequencing was PBMCs. The rearranged chain carries TRBV5-1 and TRBJ1-4, with 8 bases matching TRBD1. The sequence came from a man aged 25-45 years with colorectal cancer. CDR3 protein: CASSVSGGAAFF. The nucleotides are TGCGCCAGCAGCGTTTCAGGGGGCGCGGCCTTCTTT.